This entry concerns a single T cell receptor (beta chain). Its antigen remains unidentified. Duration under 3 months, a NOSPECS grade of at least 4, and a Clinical Activity Score of at least 3 characterized the ophthalmopathy patients. Each diagnosis drew on symptoms, thyroxine, TRAb, thyroid ultrasound and orbital computed tomography findings. This entry belongs to a study of T cells in Graves' hyperthyroidism and ophthalmopathy. The investigators amplified TCR beta CDR3 regions from RNA transcripts. HTBI primers were employed in a first-round RT-PCR of the TCR CDR3. One entry per CDR3 protein results from TCRdb running MiXCR on the multiplex PCR reads. The repertoire holds fewer than 650,000 distinct CDR3 sequences, roughly 15% seen once, with over 3.5% in the top ten. General study findings and limits: Ophthalmopathy, which appeared later, was predicted by the model a median roughly 6.4 months before onset.

Germline V lookup: CDR1 SGHAT, CDR2 FQNNGV. The CDR3 consists of 19 residues. The V end was cut by 3 bases, the J end by 7 bases, with 28 bases between. This chain joins TRBV11-2 and TRBJ1-3, with a tentative D call TRBD1 (6 bases). This TCR came from a woman in her thirties or forties with Graves' ophthalmopathy. The specimen was blood. Here the CDR3 reads CASSFVIGGPGGFGNTIYF. The CDR3 nucleotides read TGTGCCAGCAGCTTTGTAATCGGGGGGCCAGGAGGTTTTGGGAACACCATATATTTT.